This entry lists 27 T cell receptor beta chains sequenced from one sample in a study of T cell responses to AZD1222 COVID-19 vaccine. The method was immunoSEQ multiplex PCR; TCRdb's version includes in-frame clones alone and lacks a portion of them. The sample shows about 110,000 clones, approximately 94% of them seen only once. The sample in question was peripheral blood, obtained 28 days after the second AZD1222 dose. All receptors come from an adult who received the AZD1222 COVID-19 vaccine.

V usage is TRBV10-3 and J usage is TRBJ2-7; unclear D gene. Trimming shortened V by 4 bases and J by 4 bases, and 8 bases separated the two germline ends. Germline CDR1 is ENHRY and CDR2 is SYGVKD. CDR3 length equals 12 residues. CDR3 protein: CAISAMGYEQYF. The CDR3 DNA reads as TGTGCCATCAGTGCCATGGGGTACGAGCAGTACTTC.

The V and J genes are TRBV14 and TRBJ2-1, with TRBD1 identical over 7 bases. The J segment lost 6 bases and the V segment lost 5 bases, leaving 4 bases of the junction unmatched. Per the germline V gene, CDR1 is SGHDN and CDR2 is FVKESK. The CDR3 spans 13 residues. CDR3 residues: CASSSTGTNEQFF. The CDR3 nucleotides read TGTGCCAGCAGCTCGACAGGGACCAATGAGCAGTTCTTC.

The chain uses TRBV7-2 and TRBJ1-5; maybe TRBD1 (5 bases). The germline gives CDR1 SGHTA, CDR2 FQGNSA. The CDR3 length is 15 residues. The germline V and J ends were trimmed by 5 bases and 1 base, with 12 bases remaining between them. CDR3 loop: CASSLDISSNQPQHF. CDR3 DNA: TGTGCCAGCAGCCTGGACATTTCGAGCAATCAGCCCCAGCATTTT.

The V call is TRBV7-9, the J call TRBJ1-4; 7 nucleotides agree with TRBD1. The V segment lost 0 bases and the J segment 7 bases; nucleotides outside the gene matches: 11. Germline loops: CDR1 SEHNR, CDR2 FQNEAQ (reference sequence). The CDR3 covers 17 residues. The CDR3 loop is CASSLAPSEGGGEKLFF. CDR3 nucleotides: TGTGCCAGCAGCTTAGCGCCATCCGAAGGGGGCGGTGAAAAACTGTTTTTT.

The chain is built from TRBV7-8 and TRBJ2-3; 7 bases are a match to TRBD2. The CDR3 spans 18 residues. The germline V gene encodes CDR1 SGHVS and CDR2 FQNEAQ. V lost 2 bases to trimming and J lost 0 bases; unmatched junction nucleotides: 11. CDR3 amino acids: CASSLTTAGVTSTDTQYF. The CDR3 nucleotides read TGTGCCAGCAGCTTAACGACGGCGGGGGTAACTAGCACAGATACGCAGTATTTT.

The chain employs TRBV3-1 (or the pseudogene TRBV3-2) and TRBJ1-2; TRBD1 agrees at 7 bases. This CDR3 is built from 14 residues. Germline V CDR1 and CDR2: LGHDT, YNNKEL (reference sequence). The V and J ends lost 2 bases and 6 bases, in that order; junction bases with no gene match: 6. The CDR3 spells CASSQQGGFDGYTF. The CDR3 coding sequence is TGTGCCAGCAGCCAACAAGGGGGCTTCGATGGCTACACCTTC.

The chain recombines TRBV18 with TRBJ1-2; 8 bases align to TRBD1. Losses at the gene ends were 2 bases for V and 6 bases for J; bases not matched to a gene: 14. This CDR3 is built from 17 residues. Germline V gene data show CDR1 as KGHSH and CDR2 as LQKENI. CDR3 in amino acids: CASSPNRQGRASDGYTF. The CDR3 nucleotides read TGTGCCAGCTCACCAAATCGACAGGGGCGGGCATCTGATGGCTACACCTTC. The variable domain in full, with the rest retrieved from reference TRBV18 and TRBJ1-2, is NAGVMQNPRHLVRRRGQEARLRCSPMKGHSHVYWYRQLPEEGLKFMVYLQKENIIDESGMPKERFSAEFPKEGPSILRIQQVVRGDSAAYFCASSPNRQGRASDGYTFGSGTRLTVV.

The rearrangement joins TRBV28 to TRBJ2-2, with D tentatively TRBD1 (6 bases). CDR3 length equals 11 residues. Germline V lookup: CDR1 MDHEN, CDR2 SYDVKM. V was cut by 10 bases and J by 7 bases, with 10 bases left in between. CDR3 region: CATGGLGELFF. The DNA of the CDR3 is TGTGCCACTGGGGGCCTCGGGGAGCTGTTTTTT.

The rearrangement uses TRBV5-5 and TRBJ2-1; D unresolved. Germline assignment: CDR1 SGHKS and CDR2 YYEKEE (reference sequence). Trimming left V 7 bases short and J 0 bases short, with 8 bases between. The CDR3 spans 13 residues. CDR3 loop: CASQKNSYNEQFF. For the CDR3, the DNA is TGTGCCAGCCAAAAAAACTCCTACAATGAGCAGTTCTTC.

The genes are TRBV6-5 and TRBJ1-6; the D gene is possibly TRBD1 (6 bases). The V gene's germline CDR1 is MNHEY and CDR2 SVGAGI. This CDR3 region has 15 residues. Trimming took 9 bases from V and 0 from J, leaving 12 bases between them. The CDR3, as DNA: TGTGCCAGTACAGGGCCTAGCTCCTATAATTCACCCCTCCACTTT. This gives the protein CASTGPSSYNSPLHF.

The chain couples TRBV10-3 to TRBJ1-2, with D unresolved. Trimming pared 10 bases from V and 8 bases from J, leaving 17 bases between. Per germline, CDR1 ENHRY and CDR2 SYGVKD. CDR3 length: 12 residues. The CDR3 loop reads CATALFDAGYTF. CDR3 in DNA: TGTGCCACCGCCCTCTTCGACGCGGGCTACACCTTC.

The J gene is TRBJ1-2, the V gene TRBV7-9; possibly TRBD1 for D (5 bases). CDR3 size: 14 residues. The germline V and J ends were trimmed by 5 bases and 4 bases, with 14 bases remaining between them. Germline values: CDR1 SEHNR, CDR2 FQNEAQ (reference sequence). The CDR3 DNA sequence: TGTGCCAGCAGCCCACCGTGGGGGACCTATGGCTACACCTTC. This translates into CASSPPWGTYGYTF.

V and J are TRBV10-1 and TRBJ2-1; a weak D match, TRBD1 (5 bases). From germline, CDR1 is WNHNN and CDR2 SYGVQD (reference sequence). V lost 8 bases, J lost 1 base, and 15 bases lay in between. The CDR3 loop spans 15 amino acids. CDR3 protein: CASCPTQGSYNEQFF. The CDR3 DNA is TGCGCCAGCTGCCCTACCCAGGGTTCCTACAATGAGCAGTTCTTC.

The V and J genes are TRBV21-1 and TRBJ2-7; the D call of TRBD2 is as the table states it, not checked on the DNA. TRBV21-1 is shown as a pseudogene. The CDR3 length is 15 residues. The CDR3 reads CASSKLPALAYEQYF. The CDR3 nucleotides read TGTGCCAGCAGCAAATTGCCGGCCCTAGCTTACGAGCAGTACTTC.

This sequence joins TRBV19 and TRBJ2-3; D could derive from TRBD1 or TRBD2 (5 bases each). Trimming pared 5 bases from V and 1 base from J, leaving 10 bases between. The CDR3 contains 14 residues. Germline V gene data show CDR1 as LNHDA and CDR2 as SQIVND (reference sequence). CDR3 nucleotide sequence: TGTGCCAGTAGTGCAGGGAGCGGCACAGATACGCAGTATTTT. Translation: CASSAGSGTDTQYF.

CDR3: CATTEWDRLNTEAFF. The CDR3 bases are TGTGCCACCACCGAATGGGACAGGCTGAACACTGAAGCTTTCTTT. The chain is built from TRBV19 and TRBJ1-1, with 8 bases aligning to TRBD1. Germline V gene sequence: CDR1 LNHDA, CDR2 SQIVND (reference sequence). CDR3 length: 15 residues. With 10 bases clipped from V and 0 bases from J, the junction kept 10 bases outside the gene matches.

The chain couples TRBV11-3 to TRBJ2-7; 7 nucleotides align to TRBD2. The length of the CDR3 is 14 residues. The junction had 2 bases not matched to a gene; V was cut back by 2 bases and J by 1 base. Germline assignment: CDR1 SGHNT and CDR2 YENEEA. This chain's CDR3 is CASSLNGGSYEQYF. The CDR3 DNA sequence: TGTGCCAGCAGCTTAAACGGGGGGTCCTACGAGCAGTACTTC.

The V and J genes are TRBV19 and TRBJ2-7; 8 bases are shared with TRBD2. Germline V gene lookup returns CDR1 LNHDA and CDR2 SQIVND (reference sequence). Trimming at V came to 6 bases and at J to 2 bases, leaving 6 bases not matched to a gene. The CDR3 has 14 amino acids. The CDR3 coding sequence is TGTGCCAGTAGCCCAGCGGGGGACCCCTACGAGCAGTACTTC. It translates to CASSPAGDPYEQYF.

The V call is TRBV5-1, the J call TRBJ2-3; 8 nucleotides line up with TRBD2. The CDR3 has 15 residues. Germline CDR1 reads SGHRS; CDR2 reads YFSETQ. V shed 7 bases, J shed 2 bases, and the junction held 9 bases outside the gene matches. The CDR3 is CASSQSGGHTDTQYF. The CDR3 nucleotides read TGCGCCAGCTCCCAAAGCGGGGGACACACAGATACGCAGTATTTT. The full variable domain, in which reference TRBV5-1 and TRBJ2-3 provide the parts outside the CDR3, is KAGVTQTPRYLIKTRGQQVTLSCSPISGHRSVSWYQQTPGQGLQFLFEYFSETQRNKGNFPGRFSGRQFSNSRSEMNVSTLELGDSALYLCASSQSGGHTDTQYFGPGTRLTVL.

This CDR3 reads CASSPTMYGEQYF. In DNA form, the CDR3 reads TGTGCCAGCTCACCGACGATGTACGGCGAGCAGTACTTC. The rearrangement joins TRBV18 to TRBJ2-7, with D uncertain. The CDR3 contains 13 residues. The germline V gene has CDR1 KGHSH and CDR2 LQKENI. Trimming pared 3 bases from V and 6 bases from J, leaving 12 bases between.

The rearrangement joins TRBV7-9 to TRBJ2-7; maybe TRBD1 (5 bases). Germline-derived CDR1 and CDR2 are SEHNR and FQNEAQ (reference sequence). V was trimmed by 5 bases and J by 2 bases, leaving 10 bases between them. The CDR3 covers 13 residues. CDR3 region: CASSVPGTYEQYF. In DNA form, the CDR3 reads TGTGCCAGCAGCGTACCAGGGACCTACGAGCAGTACTTC.

The rearrangement uses TRBV12-3 or TRBV12-4 and TRBJ2-2; D is unresolved. Trimming left V 6 bases short and J 1 base short, with 3 bases between. The CDR3 spans 12 residues. This CDR3 is CASRENTGELFF. CDR3 nucleotides: TGTGCCAGCAGAGAGAACACCGGGGAGCTGTTTTTT.

The chain is built from TRBV2 and TRBJ2-5; 11 bases match TRBD2. Germline lookup yields CDR1 SNHLY and CDR2 FYNNEI. Trimming took 6 bases from V and 4 from J; bases not matched to a gene: 7. CDR3 length: 15 amino acids. The DNA for the CDR3 is TGTGCCAGCAGCTATAGCGGGGGGGCCGGAGAGACCCAGTACTTC. Protein product: CASSYSGGAGETQYF.

For the CDR3, the DNA is TGTGCCAGCAGCTCTGGACTAGCGGGTCGAACAGATACGCAGTATTTT. Amino acid sequence: CASSSGLAGRTDTQYF. This sequence joins TRBV7-9 and TRBJ2-3; 11 nucleotides match TRBD2. The CDR3 has 16 amino acids. Germline assignment: CDR1 SEHNR and CDR2 FQNEAQ (reference sequence). V lost 4 bases to trimming and J lost 3 bases; unmatched junction nucleotides: 6.

The rearrangement uses TRBV2 and TRBJ2-1; D not resolved. The CDR3 extends over 11 amino acids. The V and J ends lost 4 bases and 7 bases respectively, with 5 bases between them. Germline-derived CDR1 and CDR2 are SNHLY and FYNNEI. The CDR3 region is CASSVNNEQFF. CDR3 DNA: TGTGCCAGCAGTGTGAATAATGAGCAGTTCTTC.

The chain has TRBV18 and TRBJ2-7; the D gene could be TRBD1 or TRBD2 (5 bases each). Germline values: CDR1 KGHSH, CDR2 LQKENI. V was clipped by 1 base and J by 7 bases, with 20 bases between them. CDR3 size: 16 residues. Here the CDR3 reads CASSPLPGGATREQYF. In DNA, the CDR3 is TGTGCCAGCTCACCACTCCCTGGGGGTGCTACGAGAGAGCAGTACTTC.

This sequence joins TRBV14 and TRBJ1-2; 7 bases match TRBD1. With V trimmed by 0 bases and J by 2 bases, 3 bases remained unmatched. The germline V gene has CDR1 SGHDN and CDR2 FVKESK. This CDR3 has 15 residues. The CDR3 loop reads CASSQERQGNYGYTF. The CDR3 coding sequence is TGTGCCAGCAGCCAAGAAAGACAGGGAAACTATGGCTACACCTTC.